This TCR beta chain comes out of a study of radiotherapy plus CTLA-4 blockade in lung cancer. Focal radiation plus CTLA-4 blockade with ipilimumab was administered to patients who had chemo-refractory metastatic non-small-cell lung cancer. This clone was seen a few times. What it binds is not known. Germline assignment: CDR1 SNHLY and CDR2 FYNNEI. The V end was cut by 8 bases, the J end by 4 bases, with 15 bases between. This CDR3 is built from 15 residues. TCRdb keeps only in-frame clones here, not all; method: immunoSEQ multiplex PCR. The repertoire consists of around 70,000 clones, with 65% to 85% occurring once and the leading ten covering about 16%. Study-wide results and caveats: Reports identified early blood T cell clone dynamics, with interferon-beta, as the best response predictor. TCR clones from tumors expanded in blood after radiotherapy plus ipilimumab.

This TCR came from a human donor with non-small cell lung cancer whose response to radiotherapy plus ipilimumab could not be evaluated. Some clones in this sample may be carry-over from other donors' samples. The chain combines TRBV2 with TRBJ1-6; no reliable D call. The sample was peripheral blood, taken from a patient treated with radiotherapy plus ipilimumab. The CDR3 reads CASLSEKEYNSPLHF. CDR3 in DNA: TGTGCCAGCCTCAGCGAGAAGGAATATAATTCACCCCTCCACTTT. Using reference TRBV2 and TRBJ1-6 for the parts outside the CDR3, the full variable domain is EPEVTQTPSHQVTQMGQEVILRCVPISNHLYFYWYRQILGQKVEFLVSFYNNEISEKSEIFDDQFSVERPDGSNFTLKIRSTKLEDSAMYFCASLSEKEYNSPLHFGNGTRLTVT.